The 13 T cell receptor beta chains below come from one sample, sequenced in a study of cytomegalovirus exposure and HLA in healthy donors. The protocol was immunoSEQ multiplex PCR, while the TCRdb copy is restricted to in-frame clones and leaves out a portion. This table holds 200,000 to 300,000 clones, about 90% found once. Sequenced sample: PBMCs. The receptors stem from a young woman in good health and CMV-seronegative.

The V call is TRBV6-4, the J call TRBJ2-3; the match to TRBD2 covers 12 bases. The CDR3 is made up of 16 amino acids. Trimming cost V 6 bases and J 6 bases; bases outside gene matches: 10. CDR1 MRHNA and CDR2 SNTAGT come from the germline V gene. The CDR3 region has the DNA TGTGCCAGCAGCAGGACTAGCGGGGCCTCCGAGGATACGCAGTATTTT. Protein sequence: CASSRTSGASEDTQYF.

This chain links TRBV28 with TRBJ1-2; D may be TRBD1 (6 bases). Germline V gene lookup returns CDR1 MDHEN and CDR2 SYDVKM. The CDR3 contains 16 residues. V dropped 5 bases and J dropped 2 bases, with 18 bases sitting between them. This chain's CDR3 is CASSPYPGQPNYGYTF. CDR3 bases: TGTGCCAGCAGTCCTTACCCCGGACAGCCCAACTATGGCTACACCTTC.

V and J are TRBV7-2 and TRBJ2-1; tentatively, D is TRBD1 or TRBD2 (5 bases each). This CDR3 has 14 residues. CDR1 is SGHTA, CDR2 FQGNSA, per germline. Trimming stripped 5 bases from V and 6 bases from J, with 14 bases between. In nucleotides, the CDR3 is TGTGCCAGCAGCCCTCGCCGGGACCTCAATGAGCAGTTCTTC. Translation: CASSPRRDLNEQFF.

CDR3: CASSQGGPAYEQYF. The CDR3 DNA is TGTGCCAGCAGTCAGGGGGGCCCTGCCTACGAGCAGTACTTC. The chain combines TRBV27 with TRBJ2-7, with a weak D call TRBD1 (7 bases). V was shortened by 5 bases and J by 2 bases, with 13 bases between the two germline ends. Germline CDR1 MNHEY, CDR2 SMNVEV (reference sequence). The CDR3 totals 14 residues.

The rearrangement joins TRBV28 to TRBJ2-7, with D unresolved. Per the germline V gene, CDR1 is MDHEN and CDR2 is SYDVKM. This CDR3 comprises 14 residues. Trimming cost V 3 bases and J 6 bases, with 15 bases left between them. The CDR3 nucleotides are TGTGCCAGCAGTTTTACCTCAATTGGCGGCGAGCAGTACTTC. It translates to CASSFTSIGGEQYF.

The chain uses TRBV4-1 and TRBJ2-7, with 7 positions matching TRBD2. J gave up 4 bases and V 3 bases, and 9 bases lay outside the gene matches. CDR1 MGHRA and CDR2 YSYEKL come from the germline V gene. This CDR3 region has 15 residues. The CDR3 DNA reads TGCGCCAGCAGCCAGGACGGACTAGTCCAATACGAGCAGTACTTC. Amino acid sequence: CASSQDGLVQYEQYF.

This rearrangement joins TRBV11-3 to TRBJ2-7, with a weak D call TRBD2 (6 bases). Deletions cut 1 base from V and 0 bases from J, with 10 bases between. This CDR3 region has 15 residues. Germline-derived CDR1 and CDR2 are SGHNT and YENEEA. In nucleotides, the CDR3 is TGTGCCAGCAGCTTAGCGGGAGCTCCCTCCTACGAGCAGTACTTC. Amino acids: CASSLAGAPSYEQYF.

V is TRBV21-1 and J is TRBJ1-5; the listed D gene, TRBD1, was not tested against the DNA. TRBV21-1 has pseudogene status. The CDR3 is 13 residues long. The CDR3 nucleotides are TGTGCCAGCAGCACACACAGCAATCAGCCCCAGCATTTT. It translates to CASSTHSNQPQHF.

The genes are TRBV7-9 and TRBJ2-7, with D hard to call. Trimming removed 4 bases at V and 2 bases at J, with 6 bases between. CDR1 is SEHNR and CDR2 is FQNEAQ in the germline V gene (reference sequence). The CDR3 loop spans 12 amino acids. For the CDR3, the DNA is TGTGCCAGCAGCTATAATACCTACGAGCAGTACTTC. Translation gives CASSYNTYEQYF.

The V call is TRBV4-3, the J call TRBJ2-7; 7 bases align to TRBD1. The CDR3 is made up of 13 amino acids. The V gene end was trimmed by 4 bases and the J gene end by 2 bases; junction bases not matched to a gene: 2. Germline values: CDR1 LGHNA, CDR2 YSLEER. CDR3 in DNA: TGCGCCAGCAGCCGAGGACAGGCCTACGAGCAGTACTTC. It specifies CASSRGQAYEQYF.

The CDR3 DNA follows: TGTGCCAGCAGTGGCGGGTCCCAAGAGACCCAGTACTTC. Protein sequence: CASSGGSQETQYF. V gene TRBV6-5 combines with J gene TRBJ2-5, with D tentatively TRBD2 (5 bases). Deletions cut 5 bases from V and 1 base from J, with 8 bases between. Germline V lookup: CDR1 MNHEY, CDR2 SVGAGI. The CDR3 extends over 13 amino acids.

This sequence joins TRBV27 and TRBJ2-7; TRBD1 matches 9 bases. Germline V gene data show CDR1 as MNHEY and CDR2 as SMNVEV (reference sequence). The CDR3 totals 15 residues. The V gene end was trimmed by 6 bases and the J gene end by 2 bases; junction bases not matched to a gene: 8. The CDR3 loop reads CASSPLDRGPYEQYF. CDR3 in DNA: TGTGCCAGCAGCCCATTGGACAGGGGCCCCTACGAGCAGTACTTC.

CDR3 region: CASSSPGNTQYF. The CDR3 coding sequence is TGTGCCAGCAGTTCACCCGGAAATACGCAGTATTTT. V is TRBV27 and J is TRBJ2-3; D not certain. Deletions cut 4 bases from V and 7 bases from J, with 9 bases between. This CDR3 is 12 amino acids long. Germline loops: CDR1 MNHEY, CDR2 SMNVEV (reference sequence).